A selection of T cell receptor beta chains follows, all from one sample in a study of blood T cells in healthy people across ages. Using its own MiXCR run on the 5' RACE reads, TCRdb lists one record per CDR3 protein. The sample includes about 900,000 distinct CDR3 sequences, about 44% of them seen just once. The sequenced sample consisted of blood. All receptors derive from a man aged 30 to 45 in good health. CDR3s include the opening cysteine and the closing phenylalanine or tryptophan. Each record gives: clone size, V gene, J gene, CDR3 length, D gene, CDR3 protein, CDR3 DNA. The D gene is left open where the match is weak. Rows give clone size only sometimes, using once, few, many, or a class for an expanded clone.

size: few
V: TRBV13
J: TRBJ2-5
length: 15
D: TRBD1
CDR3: CASSQPGQGSETQYF
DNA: TGTGCCAGCAGCCAACCGGGACAGGGGTCGGAGACCCAGTACTTC

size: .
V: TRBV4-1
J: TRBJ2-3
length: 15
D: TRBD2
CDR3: CASSQPTSATDTQYF
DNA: TGCGCCAGCAGCCAGCCTACTAGCGCCACAGATACGCAGTATTTT

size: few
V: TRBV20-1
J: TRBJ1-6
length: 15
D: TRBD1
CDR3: CSARTGGSYNSPLHF
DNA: TGCAGTGCCAGGACAGGGGGGTCCTATAATTCACCCCTCCACTTT

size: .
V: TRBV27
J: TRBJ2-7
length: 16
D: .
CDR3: CASSQSAQVTSYEQYF
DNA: TGTGCCAGCAGTCAGAGCGCCCAGGTAACCTCCTACGAGCAGTACTTC

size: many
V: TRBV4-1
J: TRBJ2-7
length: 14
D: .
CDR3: CASSQDRGGYEQYF
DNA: TGCGCCAGCAGCCAAGATAGGGGTGGGTACGAGCAGTACTTC

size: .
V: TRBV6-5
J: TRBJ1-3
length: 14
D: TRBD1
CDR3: CASSGSGGTNTIYF
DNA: TGTGCCAGCAGTGGCTCAGGGGGCACGAACACCATATATTTT

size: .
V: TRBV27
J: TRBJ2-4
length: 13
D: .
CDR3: CASSLRDRNIQYF
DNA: TGTGCCAGCAGTTTAAGGGATCGGAACATTCAGTACTTC

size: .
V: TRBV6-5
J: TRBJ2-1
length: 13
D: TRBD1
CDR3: CASSDRGYNKQFF
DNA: TGTGCCAGCAGTGACAGGGGCTACAATAAGCAGTTCTTC

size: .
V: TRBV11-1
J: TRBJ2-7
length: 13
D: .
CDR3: CASSFEDGGEQYF
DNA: TGTGCCAGCAGTTTCGAAGATGGTGGGGAGCAGTACTTC

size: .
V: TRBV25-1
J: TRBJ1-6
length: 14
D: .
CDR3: CASGPWEGDSPLHF
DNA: TGTGCCAGCGGCCCATGGGAGGGTGATTCACCCCTCCACTTT

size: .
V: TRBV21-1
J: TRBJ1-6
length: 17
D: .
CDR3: CASSNLSERSYNSPLHF
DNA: TGTGCCAGCAGCAATTTAAGTGAGCGCTCCTATAATTCACCCCTCCACTTT

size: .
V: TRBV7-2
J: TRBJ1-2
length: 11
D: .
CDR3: CASSFLADYTF
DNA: TGTGCCAGCAGCTTTTTGGCCGACTACACCTTC

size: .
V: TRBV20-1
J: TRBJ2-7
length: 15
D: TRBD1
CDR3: CSTRDRGDSSYEQYF
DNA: TGCAGTACTAGAGACAGGGGGGACAGCTCCTACGAGCAGTACTTC

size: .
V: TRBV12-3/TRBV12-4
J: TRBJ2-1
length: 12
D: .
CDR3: CASTSPAGKQFF
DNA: TGTGCCAGCACCTCCCCGGCGGGTAAGCAGTTCTTC

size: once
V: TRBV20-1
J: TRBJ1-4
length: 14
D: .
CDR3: CSASPGTTNEKLFF
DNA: TGCAGTGCGAGCCCGGGGACAACTAATGAAAAACTGTTTTTT

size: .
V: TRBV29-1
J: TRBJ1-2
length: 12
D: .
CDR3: CSVADGGEGYTF
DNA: TGCAGCGTGGCGGACGGGGGGGAAGGCTACACCTTC

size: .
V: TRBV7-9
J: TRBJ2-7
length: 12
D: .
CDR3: CASSQQAYEQYF
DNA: TGTGCCAGCAGCCAGCAGGCCTACGAGCAGTACTTC

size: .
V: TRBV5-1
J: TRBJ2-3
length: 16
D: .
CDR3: CASSLAGAMISDTQYF
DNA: TGCGCCAGCAGCTTGGCGGGCGCGATGATTTCAGATACGCAGTATTTT

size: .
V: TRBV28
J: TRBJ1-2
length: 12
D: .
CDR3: CASSQGSRGYTF
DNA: TGTGCCAGCAGTCAGGGGAGCAGAGGCTACACCTTC

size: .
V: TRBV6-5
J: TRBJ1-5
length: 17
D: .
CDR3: CASSYSAPGVGNQPQHF
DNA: TGTGCCAGCAGTTACTCGGCCCCGGGGGTGGGAAATCAGCCCCAGCATTTT

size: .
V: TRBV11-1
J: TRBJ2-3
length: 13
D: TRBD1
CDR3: CASSPGGLNTQYF
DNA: TGTGCCAGCAGTCCAGGGGGCTTGAATACGCAGTATTTT

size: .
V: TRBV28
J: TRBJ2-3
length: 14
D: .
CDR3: CASSEVPAGVSQYF
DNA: TGTGCCAGCAGCGAGGTCCCGGCCGGGGTCTCGCAGTATTTT

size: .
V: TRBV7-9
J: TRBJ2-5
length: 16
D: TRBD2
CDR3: CASSSTSGGVQETQYF
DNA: TGTGCCAGCAGCTCAACTAGCGGGGGGGTCCAAGAGACCCAGTACTTC

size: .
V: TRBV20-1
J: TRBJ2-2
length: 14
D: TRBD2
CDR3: CRARGTSEGGELFF
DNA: TGCAGAGCTAGGGGGACTAGCGAGGGCGGGGAGCTGTTTTTT

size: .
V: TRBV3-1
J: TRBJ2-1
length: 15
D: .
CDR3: CASSPRPAGANEQFF
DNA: TGTGCCAGCAGCCCTCGACCCGCGGGGGCCAATGAGCAGTTCTTC

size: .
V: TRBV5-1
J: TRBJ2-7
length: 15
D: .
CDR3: CASSFGEADYYEQYF
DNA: TGCGCCAGCAGCTTTGGTGAGGCAGACTACTACGAGCAGTACTTC

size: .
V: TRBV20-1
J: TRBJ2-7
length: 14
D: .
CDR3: CSAIGRHISYEQYF
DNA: TGCAGTGCCATCGGACGGCACATCTCCTACGAGCAGTACTTC

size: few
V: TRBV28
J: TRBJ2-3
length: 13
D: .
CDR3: CASSFGDIDTQYF
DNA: TGTGCCAGCAGTTTCGGAGATATAGATACGCAGTATTTT

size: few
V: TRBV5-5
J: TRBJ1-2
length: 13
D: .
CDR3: CASSSRQYYGYTF
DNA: TGTGCCAGCAGCTCGCGACAGTACTATGGCTACACCTTC

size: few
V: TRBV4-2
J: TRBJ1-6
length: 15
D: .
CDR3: CASSQDKGNNSPLHF
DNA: TGTGCCAGCAGCCAAGATAAGGGGAATAATTCACCCCTCCACTTT

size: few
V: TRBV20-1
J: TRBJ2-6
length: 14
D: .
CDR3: CSARRASGANVLTF
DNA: TGCAGTGCTAGACGGGCCTCTGGGGCCAACGTCCTGACTTTC

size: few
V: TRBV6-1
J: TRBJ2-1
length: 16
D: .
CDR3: CASSEQGGGTYNEQFF
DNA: TGTGCCAGCAGTGAACAGGGAGGAGGTACCTACAATGAGCAGTTCTTC

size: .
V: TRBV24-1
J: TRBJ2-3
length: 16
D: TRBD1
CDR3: CATSGTTGMSTDTQYF
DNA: TGTGCCACCAGTGGGACGACAGGGATGTCCACAGATACGCAGTATTTT

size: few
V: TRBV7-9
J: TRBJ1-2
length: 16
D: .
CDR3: CASSPLRDTFNYGYTF
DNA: TGTGCCAGCAGCCCGTTACGGGACACCTTTAACTATGGCTACACCTTC

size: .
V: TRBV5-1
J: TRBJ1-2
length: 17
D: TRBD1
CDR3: CASSFGTGGVRNYGYTF
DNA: TGCGCCAGCAGCTTCGGGACAGGGGGCGTTCGGAACTATGGCTACACCTTC

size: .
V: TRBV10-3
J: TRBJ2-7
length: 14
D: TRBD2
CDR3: CALRPSGGLDEQYF
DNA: TGTGCCCTTCGTCCTAGCGGGGGGCTCGACGAGCAGTACTTC

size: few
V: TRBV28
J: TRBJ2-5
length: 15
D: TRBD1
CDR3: CASRDRDSPPETQYF
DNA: TGTGCCAGCAGGGATCGGGACAGCCCTCCGGAGACCCAGTACTTC

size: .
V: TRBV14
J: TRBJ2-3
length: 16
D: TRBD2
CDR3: CASSPKAGASTDTQYF
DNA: TGTGCCAGCAGCCCAAAAGCGGGGGCTAGCACAGATACGCAGTATTTT

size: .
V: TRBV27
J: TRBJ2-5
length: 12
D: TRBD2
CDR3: CASSLWGGSQYF
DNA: TGTGCCAGCAGTCTCTGGGGAGGGTCCCAGTACTTC

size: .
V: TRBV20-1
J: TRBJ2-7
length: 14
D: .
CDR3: CSARARTEPYEQYF
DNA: TGCAGTGCTAGAGCGAGGACAGAACCCTACGAGCAGTACTTC

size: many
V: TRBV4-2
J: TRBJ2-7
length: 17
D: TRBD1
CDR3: CASSHNSGGGSSYEQYF
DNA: TGTGCCAGCAGCCATAACTCAGGGGGCGGAAGCTCCTACGAGCAGTACTTC

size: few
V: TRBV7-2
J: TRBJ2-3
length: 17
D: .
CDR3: CASSLAGRGFSTDTQYF
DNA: TGTGCCAGCAGCTTAGCTGGGCGCGGGTTTAGCACAGATACGCAGTATTTT

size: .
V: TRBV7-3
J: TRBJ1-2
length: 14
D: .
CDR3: CASSLYAGSDGYTF
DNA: TGTGCCAGCAGCTTATACGCAGGGAGCGATGGCTACACCTTC

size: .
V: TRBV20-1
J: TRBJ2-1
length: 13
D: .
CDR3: CSANYAGYNEQFF
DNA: TGCAGTGCTAACTACGCGGGGTACAATGAGCAGTTCTTC

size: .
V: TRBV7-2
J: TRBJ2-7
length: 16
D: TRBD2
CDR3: CASSRTSGVPYNEQYF
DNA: TGTGCCAGCAGCAGAACTAGCGGGGTCCCTTACAATGAGCAGTACTTC

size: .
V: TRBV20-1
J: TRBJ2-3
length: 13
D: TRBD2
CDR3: CSAPAGGRDTQYF
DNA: TGCAGTGCTCCCGCGGGGGGCCGAGATACGCAGTATTTT

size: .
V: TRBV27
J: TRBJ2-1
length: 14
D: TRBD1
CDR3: CASSWDRGLNEQFF
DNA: TGTGCCAGCAGTTGGGACAGGGGGCTGAATGAGCAGTTCTTC

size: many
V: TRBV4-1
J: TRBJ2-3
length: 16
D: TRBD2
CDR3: CASSPFLAGSTDTQYF
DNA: TGCGCCAGCAGCCCCTTCCTAGCGGGTAGCACAGATACGCAGTATTTT

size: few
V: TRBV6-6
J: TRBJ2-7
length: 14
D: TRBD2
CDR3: CASSRGLASDEQYF
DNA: TGTGCCAGCAGCCGTGGACTAGCGTCGGACGAGCAGTACTTC

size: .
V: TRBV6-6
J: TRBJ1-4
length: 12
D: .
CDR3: CASRRGTEKLFF
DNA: TGTGCCAGCAGGAGGGGGACAGAAAAACTGTTTTTT

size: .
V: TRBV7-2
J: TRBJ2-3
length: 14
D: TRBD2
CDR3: CASSFLAGGNTQYF
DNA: TGTGCCAGCAGCTTCCTAGCGGGGGGAAATACGCAGTATTTT

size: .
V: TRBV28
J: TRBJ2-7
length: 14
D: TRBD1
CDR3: CASSFAGTAYEQYF
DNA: TGTGCCAGCAGTTTTGCCGGGACAGCCTACGAGCAGTACTTC

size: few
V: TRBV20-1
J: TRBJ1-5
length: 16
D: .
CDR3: CSARDWGRIMDQPQHF
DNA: TGCAGTGCTAGAGATTGGGGACGGATTATGGATCAGCCCCAGCATTTT

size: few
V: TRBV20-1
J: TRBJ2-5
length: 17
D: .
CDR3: CSAFMDSSIPPQETQYF
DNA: TGCAGTGCCTTCATGGACAGCAGCATCCCCCCCCAAGAGACCCAGTACTTC

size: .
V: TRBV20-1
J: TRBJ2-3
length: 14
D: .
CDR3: CSARLGRGADTQYF
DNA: TGCAGTGCTAGATTAGGCAGGGGCGCAGATACGCAGTATTTT

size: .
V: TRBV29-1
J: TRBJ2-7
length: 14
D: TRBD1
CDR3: CSVTGQGPSYEQYF
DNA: TGCAGCGTCACTGGACAGGGCCCCTCCTACGAGCAGTACTTC

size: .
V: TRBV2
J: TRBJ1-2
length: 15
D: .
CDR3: CASSEAGQVNYGYTF
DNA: TGTGCCAGCAGTGAAGCGGGGCAGGTCAACTATGGCTACACCTTC

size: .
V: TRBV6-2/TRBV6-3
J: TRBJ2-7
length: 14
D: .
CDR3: CASSLLEESGEQYF
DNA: TGTGCCAGCTCCCTGTTAGAGGAGTCGGGCGAGCAGTACTTC